This T cell receptor beta chain emerged from a study of blood T cell repertoires in COVID-19. Germline V gene sequence: CDR1 SNHLY, CDR2 FYNNEI. The CDR3 has 13 amino acids. V lost 1 base and J 5 bases, leaving 8 bases between the germline ends. Source study methods: Using reference gene primer amplification, nucleated cell counts were estimated. Sequenced by immunoSEQ multiplex PCR; TCRdb stores in-frame clones only, minus some. The DNA was the basis for D and trimming; V, J and clone size are from that table. The sample has about 90,000 clones, about 90% seen once. The chain carries TRBV2 and TRBJ1-1; D call uncertain. Sequenced input: peripheral blood. The source of this sequence is a man in his fifties or sixties with COVID-19, enrolled during active disease. The CDR3 region is CASSEEGGTEAFF. The CDR3 DNA is TGTGCCAGCAGTGAAGAGGGAGGGACTGAAGCTTTCTTT. The full variable domain, in which reference TRBV2 and TRBJ1-1 provide the parts outside the CDR3, is EPEVTQTPSHQVTQMGQEVILRCVPISNHLYFYWYRQILGQKVEFLVSFYNNEISEKSEIFDDQFSVERPDGSNFTLKIRSTKLEDSAMYFCASSEEGGTEAFFGQGTRLTVV.